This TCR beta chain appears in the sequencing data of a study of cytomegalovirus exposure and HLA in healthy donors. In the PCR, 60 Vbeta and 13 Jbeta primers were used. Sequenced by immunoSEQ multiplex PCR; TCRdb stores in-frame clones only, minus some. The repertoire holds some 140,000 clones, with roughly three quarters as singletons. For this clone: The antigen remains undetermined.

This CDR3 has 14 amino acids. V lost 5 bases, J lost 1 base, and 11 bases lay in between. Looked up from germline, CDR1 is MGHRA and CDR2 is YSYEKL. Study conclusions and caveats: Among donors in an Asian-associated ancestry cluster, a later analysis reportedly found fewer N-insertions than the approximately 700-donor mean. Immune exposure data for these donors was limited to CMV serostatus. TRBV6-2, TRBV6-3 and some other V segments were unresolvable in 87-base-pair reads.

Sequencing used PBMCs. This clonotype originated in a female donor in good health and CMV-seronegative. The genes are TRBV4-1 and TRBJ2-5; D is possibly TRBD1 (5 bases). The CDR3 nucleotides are TGCGCCAGCAGCTTACAGGTCGCCCAAGAGACCCAGTACTTC. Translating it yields CASSLQVAQETQYF.